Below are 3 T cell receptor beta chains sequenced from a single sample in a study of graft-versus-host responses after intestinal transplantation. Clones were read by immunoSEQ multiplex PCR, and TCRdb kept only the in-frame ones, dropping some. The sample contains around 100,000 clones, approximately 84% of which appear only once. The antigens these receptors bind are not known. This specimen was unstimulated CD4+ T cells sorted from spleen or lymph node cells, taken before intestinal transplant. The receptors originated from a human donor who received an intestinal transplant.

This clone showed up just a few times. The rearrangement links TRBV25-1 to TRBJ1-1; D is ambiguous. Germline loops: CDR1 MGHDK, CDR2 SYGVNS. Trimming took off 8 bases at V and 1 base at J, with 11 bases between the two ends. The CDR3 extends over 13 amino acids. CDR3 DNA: TGTGCCAGCGCCCCCTTTACGAACACTGAAGCTTTCTTT. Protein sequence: CASAPFTNTEAFF.

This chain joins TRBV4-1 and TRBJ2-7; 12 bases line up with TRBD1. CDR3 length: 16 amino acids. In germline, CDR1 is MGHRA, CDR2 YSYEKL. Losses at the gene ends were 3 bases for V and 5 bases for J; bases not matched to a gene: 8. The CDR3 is CASSHIGTGGRDEQYF. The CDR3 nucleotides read TGCGCCAGCAGCCACATCGGGACAGGGGGCCGGGACGAGCAGTACTTC.

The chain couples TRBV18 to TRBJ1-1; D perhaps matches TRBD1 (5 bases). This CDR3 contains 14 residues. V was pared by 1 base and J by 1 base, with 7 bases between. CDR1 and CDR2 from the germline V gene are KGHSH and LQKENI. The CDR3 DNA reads TGTGCCAGCTCACCACAGACAGCGAACACTGAAGCTTTCTTT. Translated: CASSPQTANTEAFF.